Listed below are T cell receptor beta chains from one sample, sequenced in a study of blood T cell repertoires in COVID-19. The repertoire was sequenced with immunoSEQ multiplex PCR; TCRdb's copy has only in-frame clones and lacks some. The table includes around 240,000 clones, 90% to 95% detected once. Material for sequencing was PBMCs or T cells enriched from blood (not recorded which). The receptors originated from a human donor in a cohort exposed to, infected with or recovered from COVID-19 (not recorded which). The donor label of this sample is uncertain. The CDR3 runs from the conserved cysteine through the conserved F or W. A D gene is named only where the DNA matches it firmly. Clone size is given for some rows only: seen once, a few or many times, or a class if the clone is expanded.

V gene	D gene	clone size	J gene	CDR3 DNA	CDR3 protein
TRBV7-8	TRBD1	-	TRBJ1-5	TGTGCCAGCAGCTCCCCTCCCGGGACAGGGATCAATCAGCCCCAGCATTTT	CASSSPPGTGINQPQHF
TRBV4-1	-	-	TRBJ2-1	TGCGCCAGCAGCCAAGTAGTTACTAACAATGAGCAGTTCTTC	CASSQVVTNNEQFF
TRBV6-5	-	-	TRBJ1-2	TGTGCCAGCAGTCCGGACAGACCCTATGGCTACACCTTC	CASSPDRPYGYTF
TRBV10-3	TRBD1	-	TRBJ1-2	TGTGCCATCAGTGACCCCCCAAAGACAGGGCAGGGCTACACCTTC	CAISDPPKTGQGYTF
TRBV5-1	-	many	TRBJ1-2	TGCGCCAGCAGGGTGGGGGAGGCCTACTATGGCTACACCTTC	CASRVGEAYYGYTF
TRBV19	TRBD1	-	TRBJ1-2	TGTGCCAGTATAGCGGACAGGGGCGACGGCTACACCTTC	CASIADRGDGYTF
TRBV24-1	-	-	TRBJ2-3	TGTGCCACCAGTGATTACCAGGGGCACACAGATACGCAGTATTTT	CATSDYQGHTDTQYF
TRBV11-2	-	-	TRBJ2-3	TGTGCCAGCAGCCCGGGAACCATGACGCAGTATTTT	CASSPGTMTQYF
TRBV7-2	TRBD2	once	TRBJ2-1	TGTGCCAGCAGCCTCTTGAGCGGGGTTTCCTACAATGAGCAGTTCTTC	CASSLLSGVSYNEQFF
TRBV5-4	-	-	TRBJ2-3	TGTGCCAGCAGCTTGTTGTTAGCGGGCACAGATACGCAGTATTTT	CASSLLLAGTDTQYF
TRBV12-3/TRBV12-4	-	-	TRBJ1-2	TGTGCCAGCACACTACAGGAGAACTATGGCTACACCTTC	CASTLQENYGYTF
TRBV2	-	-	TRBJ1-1	TGTGCCAGCAGCCTGACAGGGAACACTGAAGCTTTCTTT	CASSLTGNTEAFF